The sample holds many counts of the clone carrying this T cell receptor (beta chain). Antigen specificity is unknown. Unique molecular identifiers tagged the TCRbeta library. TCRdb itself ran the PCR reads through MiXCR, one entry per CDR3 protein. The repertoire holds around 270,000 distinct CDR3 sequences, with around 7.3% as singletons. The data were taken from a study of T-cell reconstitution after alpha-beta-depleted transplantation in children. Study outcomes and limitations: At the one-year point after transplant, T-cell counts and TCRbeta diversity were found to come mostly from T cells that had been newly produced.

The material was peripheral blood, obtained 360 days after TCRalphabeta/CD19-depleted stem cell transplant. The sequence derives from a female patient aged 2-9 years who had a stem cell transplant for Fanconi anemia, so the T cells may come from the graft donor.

The CDR3 region has the DNA TGTGCCAGCAGCTTAGTGGTCGGGGAGCTGTTTTTT. It yields the protein CASSLVVGELFF. The chain joins TRBV11-2 to TRBJ2-2; D is undetermined. Trimming took 1 base from V and 7 from J, leaving 4 bases between them. CDR1 and CDR2 from the germline V gene are SGHAT and FQNNGV. The CDR3 has 12 amino acids.